The next 26 T cell receptor beta chains were all read from a single sample in a study of blood T cell repertoires in COVID-19. Profiling relied on immunoSEQ multiplex PCR, and the TCRdb table lists in-frame clones only, not all of them. Of about 240,000 clones listed, around 82% were seen once; the top ten hold approximately 3.8%. Sequences were obtained from PBMCs or T cells enriched from blood (not recorded which). The receptors were gathered from a woman in her thirties or forties who had been exposed to COVID-19.

The V gene is TRBV18, the J gene TRBJ1-1, with D perhaps TRBD1 (6 bases). Trimming cost V 1 base and J 0 bases, with 9 bases left between them. CDR1 is KGHSH, CDR2 LQKENI, per germline. The CDR3 is 15 residues long. This chain's CDR3 is CASSPRQGMNTEAFF. The CDR3 nucleotides read TGTGCCAGCTCACCACGGCAGGGGATGAACACTGAAGCTTTCTTT.

J is TRBJ1-3 and V is TRBV3-1 (or the pseudogene TRBV3-2), with D tentatively TRBD1 (5 bases). Germline CDR1 and CDR2: LGHDT and YNNKEL (reference sequence). V dropped 0 bases and J dropped 8 bases, with 14 bases sitting between them. This CDR3 comprises 15 residues. This CDR3 is CASSQEKGGVDTIYF. For the CDR3, the DNA is TGTGCCAGCAGCCAAGAGAAGGGAGGGGTAGACACCATATATTTT.

This clone was counted only a few times. V is TRBV2 and J is TRBJ2-4; TRBD2 matches at 10 bases. The CDR3 runs 17 residues. The germline gives CDR1 SNHLY, CDR2 FYNNEI. Trimming cost V 6 bases and J 2 bases; bases outside gene matches: 10. The CDR3 DNA reads as TGTGCCAGCAGGGCCAACAGCGGGGGGGCTTCCAAAAACATTCAGTACTTC. It codes for CASRANSGGASKNIQYF.

V and J are TRBV4-2 and TRBJ2-1, with D tentatively TRBD2 (5 bases). Germline V gene sequence: CDR1 LGHNA, CDR2 YNFKEQ. The V and J ends lost 3 bases and 1 base respectively, with 10 bases between them. CDR3 size: 15 residues. CDR3 nucleotides: TGTGCCAGCAGCCAGGACTGGAGATCCTACAATGAGCAGTTCTTC. It translates to CASSQDWRSYNEQFF.

In this sample, this clone turned up a few times. CDR3 sequence (DNA): TGTGCCAGCTCCAGACAGGGGATGAACACTGAAGCTTTCTTT. It yields the protein CASSRQGMNTEAFF. The chain couples TRBV2 to TRBJ1-1; TRBD1 aligns across 8 bases. Trimming at V came to 8 bases and at J to 0 bases, leaving 5 bases not matched to a gene. CDR1 is SNHLY, CDR2 FYNNEI, per germline. This CDR3 contains 14 residues.

The chain employs TRBV25-1 and TRBJ1-2, with 7 bases lining up with TRBD1. Germline V gene sequence: CDR1 MGHDK, CDR2 SYGVNS. The V gene end was trimmed by 6 bases and the J gene end by 4 bases; junction bases not matched to a gene: 5. CDR3 length: 13 residues. CDR3 nucleotide sequence: TGTGCCAGCAGAAGGACAGGACCCTATGGCTACACCTTC. The encoded protein is CASRRTGPYGYTF.

The chain's CDR3 is CASSFILPGQGKDEQYF. CDR3 coding DNA: TGTGCCAGCAGTTTCATTCTCCCGGGACAGGGAAAAGACGAGCAGTACTTC. This chain connects TRBV28 to TRBJ2-7; TRBD1 matches at 9 bases. Trimming removed 3 bases from V and 5 bases from J; junction bases left unmatched: 14. Germline CDR1 and CDR2: MDHEN and SYDVKM. CDR3 length: 17 residues. The full variable domain, with the rest looked up from reference TRBV28 and TRBJ2-7, is DVKVTQSSRYLVKRTGEKVFLECVQDMDHENMFWYRQDPGLGLRLIYFSYDVKMKEKGDIPEGYSVSREKKERFSLILESASTNQTSMYLCASSFILPGQGKDEQYFGPGTRLTVT.

CDR3 amino acids: CASRLQGAVNQPQHF. CDR3 bases: TGTGCCAGTAGGTTACAGGGCGCGGTAAATCAGCCCCAGCATTTT. The chain couples TRBV19 to TRBJ1-5; possible D gene TRBD1, 6 bases. CDR1 is LNHDA, CDR2 SQIVND, per germline (reference sequence). This CDR3 is 15 amino acids long. Trimming removed 6 bases from V and 4 bases from J, with 16 bases in between.

The V call is TRBV9, the J call TRBJ1-4, with 7 nucleotides matching TRBD1. With 0 bases clipped from V and 6 bases from J, the junction kept 2 bases outside the gene matches. This CDR3 contains 14 residues. Germline V gene sequence: CDR1 SGDLS, CDR2 YYNGEE. This CDR3 reads CASSVGRGYEKLFF. CDR3 coding DNA: TGTGCCAGCAGCGTAGGCAGGGGGTATGAAAAACTGTTTTTT.

The rearrangement uses TRBV7-2 and TRBJ2-4; D is perhaps TRBD1 (5 bases). CDR1 and CDR2 from the germline V gene are SGHTA and FQGNSA. V was cut by 3 bases and J by 8 bases, with 17 bases left in between. This CDR3 has 15 amino acids. The CDR3: CASSFQGGVADIQYF. CDR3 nucleotides: TGTGCCAGCAGCTTCCAGGGTGGGGTGGCCGACATTCAGTACTTC.

The chain combines TRBV7-8 with TRBJ2-5; 12 bases are shared with TRBD2. This CDR3 region has 16 residues. V dropped 4 bases and J dropped 2; count of bases not matched to a gene: 5. Germline CDR1 SGHVS, CDR2 FQNEAQ. The CDR3, as DNA: TGTGCCAGCAGCTATGGACTAGCGGGGCTACAAGAGACCCAGTACTTC. It specifies CASSYGLAGLQETQYF.

The CDR3 protein is CASSQGLAVSYEQYF. For the CDR3, the DNA is TGTGCCAGCAGCCAAGGACTAGCGGTCTCCTACGAGCAGTACTTC. The V and J genes are TRBV3-1 (or the pseudogene TRBV3-2) and TRBJ2-7; 9 bases are a match to TRBD2. V was pared by 1 base and J by 0 bases, with 1 base of the junction left unmatched. CDR3 length: 15 amino acids. Germline CDR1 and CDR2: LGHDT and YNNKEL (reference sequence).

The chain is built from TRBV7-8 and TRBJ2-2, with 11 bases that match TRBD2. From germline, CDR1 is SGHVS and CDR2 FQNEAQ. The CDR3 extends over 15 amino acids. The V segment lost 8 bases and the J segment 7 bases; nucleotides outside the gene matches: 9. CDR3 region: CASRRGTSGGGELFF. Written as DNA, the CDR3 is TGTGCCAGCCGCAGGGGGACTAGCGGTGGCGGGGAGCTGTTTTTT.

This clone was recorded once. The chain joins TRBV18 to TRBJ2-7, with D unresolved. Between the trimmed V and J ends, which lost 0 bases and 0 bases, there was a span of 12 bases. CDR3 size: 16 residues. CDR1 KGHSH and CDR2 LQKENI come from the germline V gene. In DNA form, the CDR3 reads TGTGCCAGCTCACCACCATCCCAGGCCAGCTCCTACGAGCAGTACTTC. Its translation is CASSPPSQASSYEQYF.

This clone appeared many times. The V and J genes are TRBV7-9 and TRBJ1-2; tentative D call: TRBD1 (5 bases). CDR1 SEHNR and CDR2 FQNEAQ come from the germline V gene (reference sequence). The CDR3 runs to 14 residues. The V end lost 6 bases, the J end lost 7 bases, and 18 bases lay between the germline ends. CDR3 nucleotides: TGTGCCAGCAGACAAACCGACAGTTCAGTTGGCTACACCTTC. Its protein is CASRQTDSSVGYTF. The full variable domain, with the rest looked up from reference TRBV7-9 and TRBJ1-2, is DTGVSQNPRHKITKRGQNVTFRCDPISEHNRLYWYRQTLGQGPEFLTYFQNEAQLEKSRLLSDRFSAERPKGSFSTLEIQRTEQGDSAMYLCASRQTDSSVGYTFGSGTRLTVV.

The chain recombines TRBV19 with TRBJ2-7; 7 bases fit TRBD1. This CDR3 spans 15 amino acids. The V and J ends lost 4 bases and 0 bases, in that order; junction bases with no gene match: 6. The germline V gene encodes CDR1 LNHDA and CDR2 SQIVND (reference sequence). DNA of the CDR3: TGTGCCAGTAGTACCGTGGCAGGGGGCTCCTACGAGCAGTACTTC. This translates into CASSTVAGGSYEQYF. Complete variable domain (other parts from reference TRBV19 and TRBJ2-7): DGGITQSPKYLFRKEGQNVTLSCEQNLNHDAMYWYRQDPGQGLRLIYYSQIVNDFQKGDIAEGYSVSREKKESFPLTVTSAQKNPTAFYLCASSTVAGGSYEQYFGPGTRLTVT.

The rearrangement links TRBV18 to TRBJ1-2; 7 bases are a match to TRBD1. This CDR3 comprises 13 residues. Germline V lookup: CDR1 KGHSH, CDR2 LQKENI. The V segment lost 3 bases and the J segment 3 bases; nucleotides outside the gene matches: 1. The CDR3 DNA reads as TGTGCCAGCTCACCCGACAGGGACTATGGCTACACCTTC. It encodes CASSPDRDYGYTF.

Only a few counts were recorded for this clone. The chain's CDR3 is CASSVGTGGSSPLHF. The CDR3 DNA follows: TGTGCCAGCAGCGTAGGGACAGGGGGCAGTTCACCCCTCCACTTT. This sequence joins TRBV9 and TRBJ1-6; 11 bases match TRBD1. V lost 0 bases to trimming and J lost 9 bases; unmatched junction nucleotides: 2. This CDR3 spans 15 amino acids. CDR1 is SGDLS, CDR2 YYNGEE, per germline.

The chain joins TRBV6-5 to TRBJ1-2, with D possibly TRBD1 on 5 matching bases. V gave up 2 bases and J gave up 0 bases, with 10 bases separating them. From germline, CDR1 is MNHEY and CDR2 SVGAGI. CDR3 length: 15 residues. CDR3 residues: CASSYGTGANYGYTF. The DNA for the CDR3 is TGTGCCAGCAGTTACGGTACAGGAGCTAACTATGGCTACACCTTC.

The sample holds one count of this clone. The rearrangement uses TRBV7-2 and TRBJ1-6; 7 bases align to TRBD1. The trim removed 5 bases at V and 7 bases at J, leaving 11 bases unmatched. The CDR3 runs to 16 residues. Germline loops: CDR1 SGHTA, CDR2 FQGNSA. The CDR3 protein is CASSLTRDSLNSPLHF. The DNA of the CDR3 is TGTGCCAGCAGCCTAACCCGGGACAGTCTGAATTCACCCCTCCACTTT.

This clone was recorded once. The chain combines TRBV5-1 with TRBJ2-5, with 8 bases identical to TRBD1. CDR1 and CDR2 from the germline V gene are SGHRS and YFSETQ. The junction had 9 bases not matched to a gene; V was cut back by 6 bases and J by 5 bases. The CDR3 length is 14 residues. The CDR3 DNA sequence: TGCGCCAGCAATGGGCAGGGGGCAAAGGAGACCCAGTACTTC. It encodes CASNGQGAKETQYF.

V usage is TRBV4-3 and J usage is TRBJ1-2, with 7 bases identical to TRBD1. J was trimmed by 8 bases and V by 4 bases; bases with no gene match: 13. Per the germline V gene, CDR1 is LGHNA and CDR2 is YSLEER. The CDR3 sequence is 15 residues long. Here the CDR3 reads CASSRDHRGGGGYTF. Written as DNA, the CDR3 is TGCGCCAGCAGCCGGGACCACAGGGGCGGAGGCGGCTACACCTTC.

CDR3 nucleotides: TGTGCCAGTAGTATAAAAGGGGCAGGGTGGGAGAACACTGAAGCTTTCTTT. As protein: CASSIKGAGWENTEAFF. The J gene is TRBJ1-1, the V gene TRBV19, with a possible D match to TRBD1 (5 bases). The CDR3 consists of 17 residues. Germline CDR1 is LNHDA and CDR2 is SQIVND (reference sequence). Trimming pared 2 bases from V and 1 base from J, leaving 17 bases between.

The chain employs TRBV4-1 and TRBJ1-5; 7 bases fit TRBD1. The V segment lost 0 bases and the J segment 5 bases; nucleotides outside the gene matches: 4. Germline lookup yields CDR1 MGHRA and CDR2 YSYEKL. The CDR3 length is 15 residues. CDR3 region: CASSQDRQGYQPQHF. The CDR3 DNA reads as TGCGCCAGCAGCCAAGACCGACAGGGCTATCAGCCCCAGCATTTT.

V usage is TRBV6-2 or TRBV6-3 and J usage is TRBJ2-2; 13 bases match TRBD2. Germline V CDR1 and CDR2: MNHEY, SVGEGT. The CDR3 is 16 residues long. Unmatched junction bases numbered 4, after V lost 6 bases and J lost 3 bases. The CDR3 region has the DNA TGTGCCAGCAGCCGACTAGCGGGGGGTTACACCGGGGAGCTGTTTTTT. Translating gives CASSRLAGGYTGELFF.

The J gene is TRBJ1-1, the V gene TRBV28, with D possibly being TRBD1 (6 bases). CDR1 and CDR2 from the germline V gene are MDHEN and SYDVKM. The germline V and J ends were trimmed by 9 bases and 10 bases, with 21 bases remaining between them. The CDR3 spans 13 residues. Written as DNA, the CDR3 is TGTGCCAGTAACAGGGATTTAGGGTATGGAGCTTTCTTT. Protein: CASNRDLGYGAFF.